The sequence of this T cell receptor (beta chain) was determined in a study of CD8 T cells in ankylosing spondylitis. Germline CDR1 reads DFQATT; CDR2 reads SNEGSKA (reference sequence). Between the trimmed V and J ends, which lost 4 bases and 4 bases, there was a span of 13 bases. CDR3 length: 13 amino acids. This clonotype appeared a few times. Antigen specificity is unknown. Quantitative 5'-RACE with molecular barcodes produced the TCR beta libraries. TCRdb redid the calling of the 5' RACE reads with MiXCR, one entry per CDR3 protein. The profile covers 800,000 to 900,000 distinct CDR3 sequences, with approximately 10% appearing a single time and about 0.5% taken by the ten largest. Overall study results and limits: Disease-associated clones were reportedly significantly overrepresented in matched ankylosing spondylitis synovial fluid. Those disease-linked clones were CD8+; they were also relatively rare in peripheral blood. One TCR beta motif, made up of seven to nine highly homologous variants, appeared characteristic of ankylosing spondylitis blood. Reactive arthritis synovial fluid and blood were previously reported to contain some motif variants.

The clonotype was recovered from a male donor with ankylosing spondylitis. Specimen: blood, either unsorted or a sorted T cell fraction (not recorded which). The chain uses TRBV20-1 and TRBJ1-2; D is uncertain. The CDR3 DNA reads TGCAGTGCTACCCTGCTCGTAATCTATGGCTACACCTTC. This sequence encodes CSATLLVIYGYTF.